This T cell receptor (beta chain) was documented in a study of shared clonotypes between healthy human individuals. Study findings and constraints: The naive CD4 repertoires of several donors were compared, and approximately 5% of clonotypes were shared. The genetic and exposure-history diversity represented was limited by few donors.

To note about this clone: Its specificity is unknown. Other nucleotide sequences from this sample produce the same CDR3.

This CDR3 is 14 amino acids long. Trimming removed 3 bases from V and 0 bases from J, with 8 bases in between. Germline V gives CDR1 KGHSH, CDR2 LQKENI. Assay used: immunoSEQ multiplex PCR; TCRdb lists only in-frame clones, some missing. This sample has over a million clones, with approximately 80% found just once. The TCR originated in a man aged 18-30 years in good health. Some clones in this sample may be carry-over from other donors' samples. The material sequenced was memory CD4+ T cells from PBMCs. Documented subset: CD45RA-negative fraction. This chain uses TRBV18 with TRBJ1-2; no reliable D call. This CDR3 reads CASSPAGANYGYTF. The CDR3, as DNA: TGTGCCAGCTCACCGGCAGGAGCTAACTATGGCTACACCTTC.